This T cell receptor beta chain emerged from a study of blood T cell repertoires in COVID-19 (TCRdb year 2020). As for the study more broadly: Samples from collaborators originated in the United States, Italy and Spain and spanned both the acute and convalescent phases of COVID-19. Where HLA class I and class II types were available, the types were taken from metadata supplied by the sample provider, not from assay-based typing. A de-identified subject ID, COVID-19 status, age in years and sex were almost always included in the sample metadata. The material from the prospective study consisted of cDNA or gDNA derived from T cells, B-cell-depleted T cells, or PBMCs. The repertoires were released in a freely available public database intended as a resource for research on the immune response to SARS-CoV-2. Deeply sampled blood TCRbeta repertoires from subjects exposed to, actively infected with, or recovered from COVID-19 were included in the dataset. The samples were drawn from two sources: the first 160 participants of the ongoing ImmuneRACE study, and over 1,000 subjects contributed by 6 global collaborators. The paper as a whole reports these results and caveats: Clinical and demographic metadata were provided uncurated, with the amount varying by source and participant.

A note on this clone: The antigen this receptor binds is unknown. Base qualities are not at hand, and no much larger clone is one base apart.

The germline V end is reduced by 8 bases and the J end by 4 bases; junction bases left unmatched: 5. The cysteine opens and the phenylalanine closes a CDR3 of 14 amino acids. Only the CDR3 region is kept as DNA, spanning 42 bases read in frame from base 1. CDR1 and CDR2 are drawn from the germline V gene: MDHEN, SYDVKM. The immunoSEQ Assay, a bias-controlled multiplex PCR, was used to amplify TCRbeta CDR3 regions from genomic DNA. The paper's processing steps were these. Nucleated cell counts per sample were estimated from amplification of reference gene primers within the assay. To quantify the absolute abundance of each unique TCRbeta CDR3 rearrangement, sequence reads were collapsed and filtered. For each sample, productive Simpson clonality was calculated by taking the square root of Simpson's diversity index across productive rearrangements. TCRdb limited this immuneACCESS table to in-frame rearrangements with V and J called. A share of clones is missing; checked studies link under half to unresolved V genes, and the rest is unexplained. Clone size and V and J calls were adopted from that table, with D and trimming inferred from the DNA. The sample profile shows some 50,000 clones; about nine tenths of them were found once. 25% to 30% of the sample goes to the ten largest clones.

Collaborating institutions collected whole blood in K2EDTA tubes following their own protocols. For TCRbeta analysis, collaborator samples were shipped as frozen whole blood, as isolated PBMCs, or as DNA extracted from either sample type. Source material: peripheral blood. Recombination connected TRBV28 to TRBJ2-1, with 10 bases aligning to TRBD1. The source is a human donor in a cohort sampled during active COVID-19. CDR3 loop: CASATGGLYNEQFF. The sequenced DNA is TGTGCCAGCGCGACAGGGGGCTTATACAATGAGCAGTTCTTC.